This T cell receptor (beta chain) was observed in a study of response to subunit inactivated influenza vaccine. On this clonotype: Antigen: not known.

From the RT-PCR reads, TCRdb called clonotypes with MiXCR, one entry per CDR3 protein. This sample yields 500,000 to 600,000 distinct CDR3 sequences, of which about 11% are seen a single time; roughly a tenth belongs to the top ten. CDR1 SGHKS and CDR2 YYEKEE come from the germline V gene (reference sequence). The V segment lost 4 bases and the J segment 5 bases; nucleotides outside the gene matches: 11. The length of the CDR3 is 16 residues. The study's findings and limits: The study's authors posited that every seasonal influenza vaccination enlists few new T cells.

Sequenced material: PBMCs from blood, taken on the day of vaccination. The J gene is TRBJ2-2, the V gene TRBV5-5, with 7 bases fitting TRBD1. The receptor's source is a man in his fifties who received an inactivated influenza vaccine. In nucleotides, the CDR3 is TGTGCCAGCAGCCTCGACAGGGTAGGAAGAACCGGGGAGCTGTTTTTT. Amino acid sequence: CASSLDRVGRTGELFF.